This section outlines one T cell receptor beta chain sequence together with its context. Original processing notes: Amplified reference gene primers provided the basis for estimating nucleated cell counts. Profiling relied on immunoSEQ multiplex PCR, and the TCRdb table lists in-frame clones only, not all of them. Clone size and the V and J calls come from that table; the DNA yielded D and trimming. The data show approximately 150,000 clones, approximately 93% seen once. This sample was taken from a study of blood T cell repertoires in COVID-19. Looking at the study overall: COVID-19 samples from acute and convalescent phases originated in the United States, Italy and Spain. PBMCs, B-cell-depleted T cells, or T cells were the source of the cDNA or gDNA that made up the material.

Followed longitudinally, the Seattle patients had been enrolled during active infection. This CDR3 is built from 13 residues. V was trimmed by 2 bases and J by 9 bases, leaving 11 bases between them. Looked up from germline, CDR1 is SGHTA and CDR2 is FQGNSA. The chain employs TRBV7-2 and TRBJ1-5, with D perhaps TRBD1 (6 bases). The sequence derives from an older woman with COVID-19, enrolled during active disease. The sequenced material came from peripheral blood. In DNA form, the CDR3 reads TGTGCCAGCAGCTTAACCGGGGGGCGGCCCCAGCATTTT. This translates into CASSLTGGRPQHF. Full variable domain (remainder filled in from reference TRBV7-2 and TRBJ1-5): GAGVSQSPSNKVTEKGKDVELRCDPISGHTALYWYRQSLGQGLEFLIYFQGNSAPDKSGLPSDRFSAERTGGSVSTLTIQRTQQEDSAVYLCASSLTGGRPQHFGDGTRLSIL.